This TCR beta chain is drawn from a study of T cell responses to AZD1222 COVID-19 vaccine (dated by TCRdb to the early 2020s). Background on the whole study: AZD1222 recipients given second doses at about 4 weeks or at about 12 weeks were pooled, since spike-specific TCR depth and breadth were not found to differ between the two schedules. Enrollment into the trials was organized by age into subgroups of 18-55, 56-69 and 70-plus years, and those subgroups contained roughly 160, 29 and 62 TCR-sequenced participants, respectively. TCR sequencing was performed for 230 to 250 trial participants, of whom 200 to 220 were given two doses of AZD1222 and some 26 were given two doses of MenACWY control vaccine. Broad study findings and their caveats: Conclusions about previously exposed vaccinees are limited because only six or seven AZD1222 recipients were SARS-CoV-2 seropositive at baseline. Most participants were white British and females outnumbered males, and the authors suggested that clonal diversity may have been underestimated. Vaccine-associated CD4 TCRs spanned the whole spike protein, with dominant responses in regions 160-218 and 743-854. In the small 56-69-year group, the increase in depth fell short of significance, most likely because of low power. Because no samples from the day 14 peak response were available, repertoires could be characterized only after the peak T cell response. After two AZD1222 doses, spike-specific TCR breadth and depth were significantly higher than at day 0 and than in MenACWY recipients. Nearly half of unique spike-specific TCRs reportedly recognized epitopes outside regions mutated in the B.1.351 and B.1.1.7 variants.

The CDR3 regions of human TCRbeta chains were subjected to immunosequencing. For the original study's pipeline: Repertoire TCRs were matched against a reference library of SARS-CoV-2-specific TCRs generated with the MIRA antigen-specificity platform. Breadth meant the fraction of unique TCRs that were SARS-CoV-2-associated, whereas depth meant the fraction of total T cells that were SARS-CoV-2-associated. Using the MIRA data, every spike-specific TCR was mapped to the spike region that the TCR reacted to and assigned to either a CD4 or a CD8 class. Log10-transformed breadth and depth values were compared by one-way ANOVA with Sidak's multiple comparisons tests. TCRdb carries this immuneACCESS record with in-frame sequences only. Its versions omit some clonotypes, under half of them owing to an unresolved V gene in the studies checked, with the rest unexplained. That table is the source of V, J and clone size, and D and trimming were worked out from the DNA. A total of some 130,000 clones appear in this sample, approximately 90% of them only once. 6.9% of the sample lies in the top ten.

What this sample's time point label stands for: baseline before first vaccination. Vaccinee samples came from UK trials COV001 and COV002, including a single-blind randomized controlled phase 2/3 trial of AZD1222 (ChAdOx1 nCoV-19) in healthy adults. For TCRbeta chain sequencing, PBMC samples from trial participants were taken at day 0 and at day 28 after the second dose. The sample holds one count of this clone. Its antigen is currently not known. There are no base qualities to consult, and no much larger clone falls within one base. Based on the germline V gene (reference sequence), the CDR1 and CDR2 sequences are MNHEY and SMNVEV. The germline ends are 11 bases apart after V is trimmed by 6 bases and J by 4 bases. Reading from cysteine to phenylalanine, the CDR3 counts 13 amino acids. Solely the CDR3 DNA is kept, with 39 bases framed from the first base.

The sequence links TRBV27 to TRBJ2-3; the D gene assignment is ambiguous. The sample here was peripheral blood, taken on day 0 of AZD1222 vaccination. This clonotype was sampled from an adult in good health. The CDR3 sequence is CASSRIVPDTQYF. The base sequence is TGTGCCAGCAGCAGAATAGTCCCAGATACGCAGTATTTT.